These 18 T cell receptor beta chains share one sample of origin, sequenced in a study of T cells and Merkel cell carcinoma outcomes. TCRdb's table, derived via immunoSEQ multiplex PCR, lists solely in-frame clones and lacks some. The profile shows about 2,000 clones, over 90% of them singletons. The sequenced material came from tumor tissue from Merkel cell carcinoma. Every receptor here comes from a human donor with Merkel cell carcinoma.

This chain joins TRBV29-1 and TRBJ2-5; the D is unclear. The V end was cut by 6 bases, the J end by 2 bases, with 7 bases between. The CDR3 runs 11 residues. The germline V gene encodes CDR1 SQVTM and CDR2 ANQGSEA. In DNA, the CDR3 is TGCAGCGTCGGACCTCAAGAGACCCAGTACTTC. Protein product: CSVGPQETQYF.

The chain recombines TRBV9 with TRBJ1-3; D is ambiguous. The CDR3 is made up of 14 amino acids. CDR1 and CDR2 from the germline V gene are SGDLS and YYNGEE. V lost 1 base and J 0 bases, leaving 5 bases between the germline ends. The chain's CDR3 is CASSVSSSGNTIYF. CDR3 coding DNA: TGTGCCAGCAGCGTAAGTTCCTCTGGAAACACCATATATTTT.

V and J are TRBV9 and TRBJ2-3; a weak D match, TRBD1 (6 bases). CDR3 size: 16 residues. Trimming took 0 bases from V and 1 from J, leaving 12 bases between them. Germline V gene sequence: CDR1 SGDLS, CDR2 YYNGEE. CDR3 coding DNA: TGTGCCAGCAGCGTAGAGGGACACATCCGCACAGATACGCAGTATTTT. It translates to CASSVEGHIRTDTQYF.

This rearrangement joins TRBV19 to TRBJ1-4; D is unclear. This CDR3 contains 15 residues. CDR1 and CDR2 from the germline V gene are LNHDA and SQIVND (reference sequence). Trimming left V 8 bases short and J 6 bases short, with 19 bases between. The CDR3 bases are TGTGCCAGTGAACGGCGCGGCGTCCGATATGAAAAACTGTTTTTT. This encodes CASERRGVRYEKLFF.

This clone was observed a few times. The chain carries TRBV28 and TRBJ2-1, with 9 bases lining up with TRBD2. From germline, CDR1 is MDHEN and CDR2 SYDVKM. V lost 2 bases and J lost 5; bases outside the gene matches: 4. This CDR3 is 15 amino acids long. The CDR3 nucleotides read TGTGCCAGCAGTTTAGCGGGAGGGCTGAACAATGAGCAGTTCTTC. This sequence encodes CASSLAGGLNNEQFF.

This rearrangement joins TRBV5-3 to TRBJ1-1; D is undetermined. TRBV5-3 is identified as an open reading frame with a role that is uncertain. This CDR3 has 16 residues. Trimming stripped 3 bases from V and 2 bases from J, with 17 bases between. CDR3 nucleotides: TGTGCCAGAAGCTCGGGAAGGGTCCCGGTTAACACTGAAGCTTTCTTT. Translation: CARSSGRVPVNTEAFF.

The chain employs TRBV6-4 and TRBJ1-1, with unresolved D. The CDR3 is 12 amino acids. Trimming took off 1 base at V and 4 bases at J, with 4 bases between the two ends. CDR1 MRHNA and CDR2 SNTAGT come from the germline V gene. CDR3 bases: TGTGCCAGCAGTGACTACCCCACTGAAGCTTTCTTT. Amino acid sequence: CASSDYPTEAFF.

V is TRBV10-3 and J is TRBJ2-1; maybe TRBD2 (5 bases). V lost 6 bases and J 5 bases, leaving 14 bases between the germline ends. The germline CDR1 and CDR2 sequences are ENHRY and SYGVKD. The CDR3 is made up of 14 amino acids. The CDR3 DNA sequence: TGTGCCATCAGGTCAGCGGACTTAAACAATGAGCAGTTCTTC. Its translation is CAIRSADLNNEQFF.

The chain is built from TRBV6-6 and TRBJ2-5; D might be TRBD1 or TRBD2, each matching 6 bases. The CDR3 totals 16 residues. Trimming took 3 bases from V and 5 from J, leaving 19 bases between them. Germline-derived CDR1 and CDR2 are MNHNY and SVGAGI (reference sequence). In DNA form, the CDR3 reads TGTGCCAGCAGTTATGGGGGGCCCGTCCTATCGGAGACCCAGTACTTC. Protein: CASSYGGPVLSETQYF.

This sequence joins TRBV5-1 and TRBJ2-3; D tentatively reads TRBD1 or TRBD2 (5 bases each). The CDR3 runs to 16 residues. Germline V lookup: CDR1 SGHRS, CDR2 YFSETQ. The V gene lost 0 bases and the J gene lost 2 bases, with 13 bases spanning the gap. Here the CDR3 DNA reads TGCGCCAGCAGCTTGGCCCTGGACGGGACCACAGATACGCAGTATTTT. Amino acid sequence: CASSLALDGTTDTQYF.

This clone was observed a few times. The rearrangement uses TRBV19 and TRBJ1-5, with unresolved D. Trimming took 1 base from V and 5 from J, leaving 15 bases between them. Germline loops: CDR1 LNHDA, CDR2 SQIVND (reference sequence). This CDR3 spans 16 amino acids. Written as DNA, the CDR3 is TGTGCCAGTAGTATAGTGGGCGAGCGACGCTATCAGCCCCAGCATTTT. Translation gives CASSIVGERRYQPQHF.

CDR3 bases: TGTGCCAGCAGCCCCCGGACCCATGGGCTGGATACGCAGTATTTT. The encoded protein is CASSPRTHGLDTQYF. The rearrangement links TRBV5-8 to TRBJ2-3; D is unresolved. V shed 4 bases and J shed 6 bases, with 18 bases lying between them. The CDR3 has 15 amino acids. Germline assignment: CDR1 SGHTS and CDR2 YDEGEE.

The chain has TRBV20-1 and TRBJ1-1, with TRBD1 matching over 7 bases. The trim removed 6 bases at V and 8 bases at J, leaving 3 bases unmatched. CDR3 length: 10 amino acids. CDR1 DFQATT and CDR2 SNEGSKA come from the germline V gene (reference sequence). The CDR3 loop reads CSAWGQEAFF. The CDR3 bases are TGCAGTGCGTGGGGACAGGAAGCTTTCTTT.

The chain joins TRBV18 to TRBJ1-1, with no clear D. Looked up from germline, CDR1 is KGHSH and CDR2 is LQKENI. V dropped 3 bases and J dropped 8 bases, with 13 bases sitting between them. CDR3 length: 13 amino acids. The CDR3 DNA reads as TGTGCCAGCTCACCGATGGAGGGTGTGGAAGCTTTCTTT. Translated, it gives CASSPMEGVEAFF.

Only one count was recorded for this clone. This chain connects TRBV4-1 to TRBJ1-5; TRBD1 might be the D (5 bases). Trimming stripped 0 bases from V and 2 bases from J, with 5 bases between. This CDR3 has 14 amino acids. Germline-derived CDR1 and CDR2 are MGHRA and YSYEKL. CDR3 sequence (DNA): TGCGCCAGCAGCCAAGACAGGGGCAATCAGCCCCAGCATTTT. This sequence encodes CASSQDRGNQPQHF.

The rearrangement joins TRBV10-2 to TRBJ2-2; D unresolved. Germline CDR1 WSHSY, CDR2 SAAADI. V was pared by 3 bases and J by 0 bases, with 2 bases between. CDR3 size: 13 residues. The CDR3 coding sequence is TGCGCCAGCAGTGATACGAACACCGGGGAGCTGTTTTTT. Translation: CASSDTNTGELFF.

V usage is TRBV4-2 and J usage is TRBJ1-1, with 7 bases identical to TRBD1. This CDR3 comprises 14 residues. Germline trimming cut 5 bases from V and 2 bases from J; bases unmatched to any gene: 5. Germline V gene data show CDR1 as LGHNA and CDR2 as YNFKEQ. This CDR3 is CASSIDRVNTEAFF. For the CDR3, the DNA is TGTGCCAGCAGCATCGACAGGGTAAACACTGAAGCTTTCTTT.

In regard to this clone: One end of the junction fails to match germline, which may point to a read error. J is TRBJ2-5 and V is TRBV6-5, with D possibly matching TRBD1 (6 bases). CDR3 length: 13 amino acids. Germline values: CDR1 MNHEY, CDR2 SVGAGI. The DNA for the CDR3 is TGTGCCAGCAGTTCCTCTCGCCAGACAGGCATTGACTTC. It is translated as CASSSSRQTGIDF.